This T cell receptor (beta chain) was captured in a study of long-term antiretroviral therapy in people with HIV. On this clone: What it binds is unknown.

Findings and caveats of the study: No data were available on ART adherence, viral resistance or therapy changes. Control repertoires displayed wider CDR3 length ranges than the HIV repertoires.

Germline CDR1 LNHDA, CDR2 SQIVND (reference sequence). Trimming shortened V by 3 bases and J by 6 bases, and 14 bases separated the two germline ends. The CDR3 totals 14 residues. The libraries were made with immunoSEQ v3.0 at survey level. Generated by immunoSEQ multiplex PCR, the TCRdb table keeps only in-frame clones and is missing some. The sample has around 12,000 clones, roughly 80% seen once. The source is a man aged 40-49 years with HIV. The source material was unsorted PBMCs, sampled 1.2 years after starting antiretroviral therapy. V gene TRBV19 combines with J gene TRBJ1-2; no clear D. DNA of the CDR3: TGTGCCAGTAGTATTCGGTTACCGCGGGATGGCTACACCTTC. Its translation: CASSIRLPRDGYTF.